This T cell receptor beta chain emerged from a study of cytomegalovirus exposure and HLA in healthy donors. The PCR contained 60 Vbeta and 13 Jbeta primers. TCRdb keeps only in-frame clones here, not all; method: immunoSEQ multiplex PCR. The sample's table shows approximately 150,000 clones. Germline V gene lookup returns CDR1 MNHNS and CDR2 SASEGT. The CDR3 is 13 amino acids. With 7 bases clipped from V and 2 bases from J, the junction kept 5 bases outside the gene matches. Sequenced input: PBMCs. The chain carries TRBV6-1 and TRBJ2-7; 7 bases fit TRBD1. The receptor was isolated from a male donor in good health and CMV-seronegative. The CDR3 DNA reads as TGTGCCAGCAAGACAGGGTATACCTACGAGCAGTACTTC. Translation: CASKTGYTYEQYF.